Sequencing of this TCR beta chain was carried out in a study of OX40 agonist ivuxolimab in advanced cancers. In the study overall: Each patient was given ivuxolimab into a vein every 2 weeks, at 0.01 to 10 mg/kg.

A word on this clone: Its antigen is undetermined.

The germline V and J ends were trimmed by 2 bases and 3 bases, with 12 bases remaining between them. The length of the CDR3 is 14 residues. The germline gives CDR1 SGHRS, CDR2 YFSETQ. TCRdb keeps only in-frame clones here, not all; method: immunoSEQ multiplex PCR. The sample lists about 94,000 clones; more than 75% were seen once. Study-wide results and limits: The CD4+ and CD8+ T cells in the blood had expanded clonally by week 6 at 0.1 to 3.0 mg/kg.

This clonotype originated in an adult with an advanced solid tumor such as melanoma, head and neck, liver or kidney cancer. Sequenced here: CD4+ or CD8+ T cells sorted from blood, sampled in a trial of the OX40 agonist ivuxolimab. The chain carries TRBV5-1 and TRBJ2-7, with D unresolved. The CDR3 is CASSFSLYLYEQYF. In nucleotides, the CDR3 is TGCGCCAGCAGCTTTAGTCTATACCTCTACGAGCAGTACTTC.